Sequencing of this T cell receptor (beta chain) was carried out in a study of read filtering for tumor transcriptome and immune sequencing. Germline V lookup: CDR1 DFQATT, CDR2 SNEGSKA (reference sequence). The CDR3 contains 13 residues. The V gene lost 5 bases and the J gene lost 8 bases, with 16 bases spanning the gap. From around 0.4 ug of RNA, a library with molecular barcoded alpha/delta and beta/gamma adaptors was made. One entry per CDR3 protein, called by TCRdb with MiXCR from the reads. The sample contains around 140,000 distinct CDR3 sequences, roughly an eighth of which appear only once. The table lists this clonotype with many counts.

The specimen was a population of CD138-negative cells sorted from bone marrow. The V and J genes are TRBV20-1 and TRBJ1-5; possibly TRBD1 for D (6 bases). This TCR was recovered from a donor aged 40 or older with multiple myeloma. The CDR3 nucleotides are TGCAGTGCTTCCAGGGGCCGGGATGAGCCCCAGCATTTT. Protein: CSASRGRDEPQHF.